These T cell receptor beta chains were read from a single sample in a study of cytomegalovirus exposure and HLA in healthy donors. Profiled with immunoSEQ multiplex PCR; TCRdb holds only in-frame clones, not every one. Of 100,000 to 150,000 clones in the sample, around 77% were seen once. The sequencing sample was made of PBMCs. These TCRs come from a woman aged 55-69 years in good health and CMV-seronegative. Both conserved end residues are trimmed from each CDR3. Part of the rows lack a size; the others show once, few, many or a class for expanded clones.

j_call v_call clone_size cdr3_aa
TRBJ2-1 TRBV12-5 NA ASGLGLAENNEQF
TRBJ2-2 TRBV14 once ASSQGWTRNTGELF
TRBJ2-3 TRBV15 NA ATSRDVEADTQY
TRBJ1-5 TRBV2 NA ASGGQASQPQH
TRBJ2-3 TRBV25-1 NA ASSGRQALSTDTQY
TRBJ1-6 TRBV7-6 once ASSLTGTNSPLH
TRBJ1-2 TRBV4-1 few ASSQSGGITGFYGYT
TRBJ2-5 TRBV5-1 NA ASSLRGGQETQY
TRBJ2-6 TRBV7-6 NA ASSLAPESGANVLT
TRBJ2-7 TRBV19 NA ASSTGLAATYEQY
TRBJ2-5 TRBV15 NA ATSRGQAGGETQY
TRBJ2-7 TRBV29-1 NA SACGGSSYEQY
TRBJ1-2 TRBV6-5 NA ASRPDRGNYGYT
TRBJ2-2 TRBV15 once ATSRGQGTTGELF
TRBJ1-5 TRBV4-2 NA ASRSTETSNQPQH
TRBJ2-2 TRBV7-6 once ASSLQGATGELF
TRBJ1-1 TRBV27 NA ASTGEMNTEAF
TRBJ2-2 TRBV5-1 NA ASSLGRTGELF
TRBJ1-1 TRBV19 few ASSIVSGEAF
TRBJ2-7 TRBV5-1 NA ASSFSGGAAEQY